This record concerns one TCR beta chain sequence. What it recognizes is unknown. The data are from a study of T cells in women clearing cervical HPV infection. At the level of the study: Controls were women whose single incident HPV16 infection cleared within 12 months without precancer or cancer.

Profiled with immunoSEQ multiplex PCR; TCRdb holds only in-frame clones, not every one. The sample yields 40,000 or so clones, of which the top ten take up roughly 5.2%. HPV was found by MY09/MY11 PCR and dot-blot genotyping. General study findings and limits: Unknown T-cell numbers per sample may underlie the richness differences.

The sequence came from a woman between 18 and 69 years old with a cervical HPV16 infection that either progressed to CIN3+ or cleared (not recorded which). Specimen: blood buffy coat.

The DNA read from the CDR3 is TGTGCCAGCAGCTTAGTGGGCCAGGCCAATCAGCCC. Amino acid sequence: CASSLVGQANQP. The CDR3, in full, reads CASSLVGQANQPQHF. This rearrangement joins TRBV7-2 to TRBJ1-5; no clear D. The CDR3 end is not reached by the read, which stops 3 residues before it; the germline J gene fills it in. Germline CDR1 SGHTA, CDR2 FQGNSA. CDR3 length: 15 residues. Trimming removed 1 base from V and 3 bases from J, with 10 bases in between.